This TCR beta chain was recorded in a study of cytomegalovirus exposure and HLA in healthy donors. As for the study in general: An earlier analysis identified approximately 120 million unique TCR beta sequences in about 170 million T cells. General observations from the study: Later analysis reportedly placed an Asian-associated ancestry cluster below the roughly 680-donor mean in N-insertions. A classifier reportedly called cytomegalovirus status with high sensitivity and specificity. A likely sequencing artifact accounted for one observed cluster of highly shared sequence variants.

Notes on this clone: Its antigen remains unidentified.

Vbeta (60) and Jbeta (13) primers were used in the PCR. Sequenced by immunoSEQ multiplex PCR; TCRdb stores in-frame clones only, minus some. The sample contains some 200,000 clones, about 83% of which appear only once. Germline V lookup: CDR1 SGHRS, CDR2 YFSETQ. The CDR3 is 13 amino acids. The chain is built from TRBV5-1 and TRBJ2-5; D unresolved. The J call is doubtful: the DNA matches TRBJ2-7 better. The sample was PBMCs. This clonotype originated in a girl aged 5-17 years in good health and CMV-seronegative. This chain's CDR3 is CASSLGPHYEQYF. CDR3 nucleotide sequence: TGCGCCAGCAGCTTGGGACCCCACTACGAGCAGTACTTC.